One TCR beta chain is described in this entry. The source of the sample is a study of T cell responses to AZD1222 COVID-19 vaccine. Clones were read by immunoSEQ multiplex PCR, and TCRdb kept only the in-frame ones, dropping some. The table shows 150,000 to 200,000 clones, with less than 95% occurring only once. Pooled together were second doses at about 4 or about 12 weeks. J was trimmed by 1 base and V by 1 base; bases with no gene match: 2. Germline V gene lookup returns CDR1 LGHNA and CDR2 YNFKEQ. The CDR3 contains 15 residues. Here the sequenced sample was peripheral blood, taken 28 days after the second AZD1222 dose. The source of this sequence is an adult who received the AZD1222 COVID-19 vaccine. This chain joins TRBV4-2 and TRBJ2-3, with 7 bases that match TRBD2. DNA of the CDR3: TGTGCCAGCAGCCAAGTAACTAGCGGCACAGATACGCAGTATTTT. It specifies CASSQVTSGTDTQYF.